Each of the 30 T cell receptor beta chains below was sequenced from the same sample in a study of blood T cell repertoires in COVID-19. Clones were sequenced by immunoSEQ multiplex PCR, and TCRdb holds only the in-frame ones, with some missing. The sample consists of roughly 130,000 clones, approximately 88% of them appearing once. The source material was peripheral blood. Receptors were obtained from a man aged 55 to 70 with active or convalescent COVID-19.

The chain links TRBV5-5 to TRBJ2-1, with 12 bases fitting TRBD2. In germline, CDR1 is SGHKS, CDR2 YYEKEE (reference sequence). The CDR3 consists of 19 residues. The J segment lost 0 bases and the V segment lost 4 bases, leaving 11 bases of the junction unmatched. CDR3 sequence reads: CASSPSRTSGTTSYNEQFF. CDR3 nucleotides: TGTGCCAGCAGCCCGTCCAGGACTAGCGGGACGACCTCCTACAATGAGCAGTTCTTC.

The rearrangement uses TRBV28 and TRBJ1-1; TRBD1 aligns across 9 bases. Trimming at V came to 6 bases and at J to 4 bases, leaving 15 bases not matched to a gene. Germline loops: CDR1 MDHEN, CDR2 SYDVKM. This CDR3 is 17 amino acids long. CDR3 region: CASRAHAGTGFRTEAFF. CDR3 DNA: TGTGCCAGCAGAGCCCACGCCGGGACAGGGTTTCGCACTGAAGCTTTCTTT.

The sample holds one count of this clone. The chain has TRBV19 and TRBJ1-5; D is perhaps TRBD1 (5 bases). This CDR3 has 13 amino acids. Germline V lookup: CDR1 LNHDA, CDR2 SQIVND (reference sequence). V lost 5 bases and J lost 3, with 8 bases in between. The CDR3 DNA reads as TGTGCCAGTAGTGACAGTCTCAATCAGCCCCAGCATTTT. Amino acid sequence: CASSDSLNQPQHF.

This sequence joins TRBV5-1 and TRBJ2-5; D ambiguous. Germline CDR1 and CDR2: SGHRS and YFSETQ. V gave up 2 bases and J gave up 2 bases, with 7 bases separating them. The CDR3 loop spans 13 amino acids. CDR3 protein: CASSLRQQETQYF. The CDR3 DNA reads TGCGCCAGCAGCTTACGCCAGCAAGAGACCCAGTACTTC.

The rearrangement links TRBV28 to TRBJ1-6; TRBD1 is a possible D gene (6 bases). The V and J ends lost 7 bases and 7 bases respectively, with 14 bases between them. This CDR3 region has 14 residues. The germline V gene has CDR1 MDHEN and CDR2 SYDVKM. CDR3 sequence: CASTSQGLNSPLHF. The CDR3 coding sequence is TGTGCCAGCACCTCACAGGGCTTAAATTCACCCCTCCACTTT.

V is TRBV27 and J is TRBJ1-2; 7 nucleotides line up with TRBD1. Germline trimming cut 4 bases from V and 5 bases from J; bases unmatched to any gene: 4. Per germline, CDR1 MNHEY and CDR2 SMNVEV (reference sequence). The CDR3 is 13 amino acids. CDR3 region: CASSSGTAYGYTF. The CDR3 bases are TGTGCCAGCAGTTCCGGGACAGCATATGGCTACACCTTC.

The J gene is TRBJ2-7, the V gene TRBV4-1; a weak D match, TRBD1 (6 bases). Looked up from germline, CDR1 is MGHRA and CDR2 is YSYEKL. The CDR3 is 15 amino acids. The V and J ends lost 5 bases and 1 base respectively, with 15 bases between them. CDR3 in amino acids: CASSLGQGKSYEQYF. The CDR3 nucleotides are TGCGCCAGCAGCTTGGGGCAGGGGAAATCCTACGAGCAGTACTTC.

The table lists this clone with a count of one. The chain is built from TRBV7-9 and TRBJ2-1; D is perhaps TRBD1 (6 bases). Germline values: CDR1 SEHNR, CDR2 FQNEAQ (reference sequence). Trimming cost V 2 bases and J 3 bases, with 8 bases left between them. The CDR3 extends over 14 amino acids. The CDR3 DNA is TGTGCCAGCAGCTTAAGGGACAACTACAATGAGCAGTTCTTC. Protein: CASSLRDNYNEQFF.

CDR3 protein: CASSSLGSGRVYEQYF. Here the CDR3 DNA reads TGTGCCAGCAGTTCCCTAGGTAGCGGGAGGGTTTACGAGCAGTACTTC. The chain employs TRBV28 and TRBJ2-7; 11 positions match TRBD2. This CDR3 comprises 16 residues. Germline CDR1 is MDHEN and CDR2 is SYDVKM. Trimming took 4 bases from V and 4 from J; bases not matched to a gene: 9.

There are a few counts of this clone. The V and J genes are TRBV23-1 and TRBJ2-1, with TRBD1 identical over 9 bases. TRBV23-1 is an ORF for which the function is uncertain. V dropped 2 bases and J dropped 8; count of bases not matched to a gene: 13. CDR3 length equals 17 residues. As DNA, the CDR3 is TGCGCCAGCAGTCAACGTAAGCACCGACAGGGGGAATATGAGCAGTTCTTC. Its protein is CASSQRKHRQGEYEQFF.

V gene TRBV19 combines with J gene TRBJ1-1; D might be TRBD1 (6 bases). CDR3 length equals 12 residues. The germline V gene has CDR1 LNHDA and CDR2 SQIVND (reference sequence). DNA of the CDR3: TGTGCGTCAGGGGAAGGATGGACTGAAGCTTTCTTT. Amino acids: CASGEGWTEAFF.

The V gene is TRBV2, the J gene TRBJ1-5, with D perhaps matching TRBD1 (6 bases). The CDR3 loop spans 15 amino acids. V shed 1 base and J shed 6 bases, with 13 bases lying between them. CDR1 is SNHLY and CDR2 is FYNNEI in the germline V gene. Here the CDR3 reads CASSEVQGSFQPQHF. The CDR3 nucleotides are TGTGCCAGCAGTGAAGTACAGGGTAGCTTTCAGCCCCAGCATTTT.

V and J are TRBV10-3 and TRBJ2-7; TRBD2 matches 10 bases. CDR1 and CDR2 from the germline V gene are ENHRY and SYGVKD. Trimming removed 2 bases from V and 4 bases from J; junction bases left unmatched: 8. This CDR3 spans 16 amino acids. The CDR3 protein is CAISESSGLARYEQYF. The CDR3 region has the DNA TGTGCCATCAGTGAGAGTTCGGGACTAGCGAGGTACGAGCAGTACTTC.

DNA of the CDR3: TGCAGCGGGACGGACAGGCGAACCTACGAGCAGTACTTC. Amino acid sequence: CSGTDRRTYEQYF. J is TRBJ2-7 and V is TRBV29-1; the match to TRBD1 covers 7 bases. Trimming at V came to 7 bases and at J to 2 bases, leaving 8 bases not matched to a gene. From germline, CDR1 is SQVTM and CDR2 ANQGSEA. The length of the CDR3 is 13 residues.

The chain employs TRBV3-1 (or the pseudogene TRBV3-2) and TRBJ1-3; D uncertain. CDR1 LGHDT and CDR2 YNNKEL come from the germline V gene (reference sequence). Trimming cost V 3 bases and J 0 bases, with 12 bases left between them. The length of the CDR3 is 16 residues. The CDR3 reads CASSHATRISGNTIYF. The CDR3 nucleotides read TGTGCCAGCAGCCACGCCACCAGAATCTCTGGAAACACCATATATTTT.

The chain has TRBV28 and TRBJ2-3; the match to TRBD2 covers 11 bases. Per germline, CDR1 MDHEN and CDR2 SYDVKM. The CDR3 spans 17 residues. Germline trimming cut 4 bases from V and 0 bases from J; bases unmatched to any gene: 6. The CDR3 DNA reads TGTGCCAGCAGTTCCCCTGGACTAGCGGGTAGCACAGATACGCAGTATTTT. The encoded protein is CASSSPGLAGSTDTQYF.

The chain joins TRBV7-2 to TRBJ1-1; TRBD1 agrees at 9 bases. V gave up 1 base and J gave up 4 bases; unmatched junction bases: 1. The germline CDR1 and CDR2 sequences are SGHTA and FQGNSA. The CDR3 is 14 residues long. CDR3 residues: CASSLGQGVTEAFF. The CDR3 bases are TGTGCCAGCAGCTTAGGACAGGGGGTCACTGAAGCTTTCTTT.

J is TRBJ2-2 and V is TRBV6-2 or TRBV6-3, with D tentatively TRBD1 (6 bases). The CDR3 length is 15 residues. V dropped 3 bases and J dropped 4 bases, with 12 bases sitting between them. Germline values: CDR1 MNHEY, CDR2 SVGEGT. The CDR3 loop is CASSYSTGSTGELFF. For the CDR3, the DNA is TGTGCCAGCAGTTATTCAACAGGGAGCACCGGGGAGCTGTTTTTT.

This clone was found a few times. The sample contains more than one DNA sequence encoding this CDR3. The V gene is TRBV28, the J gene TRBJ2-2; 10 positions agree with TRBD1. Germline V lookup: CDR1 MDHEN, CDR2 SYDVKM. This CDR3 region has 14 residues. V lost 5 bases to trimming and J lost 8 bases; unmatched junction nucleotides: 5. The CDR3: CASSDRGRRGELFF. In nucleotides, the CDR3 is TGTGCCAGCAGTGACAGGGGGCGCAGGGGGGAGCTGTTTTTT.

The chain employs TRBV25-1 and TRBJ2-3, with 7 nucleotides matching TRBD1. The CDR3 loop spans 14 amino acids. Germline-derived CDR1 and CDR2 are MGHDK and SYGVNS. Trimming removed 6 bases from V and 3 bases from J; junction bases left unmatched: 6. The CDR3 DNA sequence: TGTGCCAGCAGGAAAGGGGGCGGGACAGATACGCAGTATTTT. Translation gives CASRKGGGTDTQYF. The entire variable domain, with the rest obtained from reference TRBV25-1 and TRBJ2-3, is as follows: EADIYQTPRYLVIGTGKKITLECSQTMGHDKMYWYQQDPGMELHLIHYSYGVNSTEKGDLSSESTVSRIRTEHFPLTLESARPSHTSQYLCASRKGGGTDTQYFGPGTRLTVL.

This clone was seen a handful of times. The chain combines TRBV7-3 with TRBJ2-2; 14 bases map to TRBD2. The CDR3 contains 16 residues. V lost 5 bases, J lost 5 bases, and 4 bases stayed unmatched. Germline loops: CDR1 SGHTA, CDR2 FQGTGA. CDR3 in DNA: TGTGCCAGCAGCCCCGGGACTAGCGGGAGAACCGGGGAGCTGTTTTTT. Its translation: CASSPGTSGRTGELFF.

Regarding this clone: The junction does not match germline at one end; this may be a read error. The rearrangement joins TRBV18 to TRBJ1-4; TRBD1 aligns across 9 bases. The germline gives CDR1 KGHSH, CDR2 LQKENI. CDR3 length equals 14 residues. The CDR3 DNA follows: TGTGCCACCTCAATGAGGACAGGGGATGAAAAACTGTTTTTT. The encoded protein is CATSMRTGDEKLFF.

A few counts support this clone. The chain joins TRBV7-2 to TRBJ2-1; a possible D gene is TRBD2 (6 bases). The CDR3 length is 15 residues. V lost 6 bases and J 0 bases, leaving 12 bases between the germline ends. Germline-derived CDR1 and CDR2 are SGHTA and FQGNSA. The CDR3 loop reads CASSNGGSSYNEQFF. The CDR3 nucleotides read TGTGCCAGCAGTAATGGGGGGAGCTCCTACAATGAGCAGTTCTTC.

The gene calls are TRBV7-2 and TRBJ2-3, with a possible D match to TRBD1 (6 bases). Trimming pared 1 base from V and 4 bases from J, leaving 15 bases between. The CDR3 loop spans 16 amino acids. The V gene's germline CDR1 is SGHTA and CDR2 FQGNSA. In nucleotides, the CDR3 is TGTGCCAGCAGCTTAGGCGCTAGGTCAGGGGCAGATACGCAGTATTTT. It translates to CASSLGARSGADTQYF.

J is TRBJ2-7 and V is TRBV28, with D maybe TRBD1 (6 bases). V was cut by 6 bases and J by 6 bases, with 12 bases left in between. Per the germline V gene, CDR1 is MDHEN and CDR2 is SYDVKM. CDR3 length: 12 residues. CDR3 in DNA: TGTGCCAGCAGAATTACAGGGCTCGAGCAGTACTTC. Encoded protein: CASRITGLEQYF.

The J gene is TRBJ2-1, the V gene TRBV4-1; D possibly corresponds to TRBD1 (5 bases). V dropped 0 bases and J dropped 5 bases, with 26 bases sitting between them. Germline V gene sequence: CDR1 MGHRA, CDR2 YSYEKL. CDR3 size: 20 residues. CDR3: CASSQEEGVSVYLTNNEQFF. The CDR3 DNA follows: TGCGCCAGCAGCCAAGAAGAAGGGGTCTCCGTCTACCTTACCAACAATGAGCAGTTCTTC.

In regard to this clone: Other DNA variants within this sample encode the same CDR3. The chain joins TRBV19 to TRBJ2-7; perhaps TRBD1 as D (7 bases). Germline assignment: CDR1 LNHDA and CDR2 SQIVND (reference sequence). This CDR3 has 14 residues. Between the trimmed V and J ends, which lost 1 base and 2 bases, there was a span of 9 bases. This chain's CDR3 is CASSIGRGAYEQYF. In nucleotides, the CDR3 is TGTGCCAGTAGTATAGGCAGGGGGGCCTACGAGCAGTACTTC.

The chain joins TRBV7-9 to TRBJ1-5, with TRBD1 matching 7 bases. Germline-derived CDR1 and CDR2 are SEHNR and FQNEAQ (reference sequence). The CDR3 spans 14 residues. V shed 5 bases and J 5 bases; nucleotides not matched to a gene: 6. This CDR3 reads CASSPTGEDQPQHF. As DNA, the CDR3 is TGTGCCAGCAGCCCCACAGGGGAGGATCAGCCCCAGCATTTT.

This clone came up a few times. The J gene is TRBJ2-2, the V gene TRBV9; TRBD2 agrees at 8 bases. The CDR3 runs 13 residues. V shed 4 bases and J 7 bases; nucleotides not matched to a gene: 3. Germline V gene data show CDR1 as SGDLS and CDR2 as YYNGEE. Here the CDR3 DNA reads TGTGCCAGCAGCAGCGGGAGCGGCGGGGAGCTGTTTTTT. It encodes CASSSGSGGELFF.

The count of this clone is one. V and J are TRBV2 and TRBJ1-2, with 8 nucleotides matching TRBD1. The ends lost 7 bases at V and 4 bases at J; junction bases unmatched: 11. The CDR3 consists of 15 residues. The germline V gene encodes CDR1 SNHLY and CDR2 FYNNEI. This CDR3 is CASNLLQGAGYGYTF. The CDR3 DNA is TGTGCCAGCAACTTACTTCAGGGGGCCGGCTATGGCTACACCTTC.